The source of this T cell receptor (beta chain) is a study of neoadjuvant anti-PD-1 for oral cavity cancer. The CDR3 has 15 amino acids. Germline CDR1 MDHEN, CDR2 SYDVKM. Trimming cost V 3 bases and J 4 bases, with 14 bases left between them. The assay was immunoSEQ multiplex PCR, and TCRdb's table has in-frame clones only and misses some. The table shows approximately 32,000 clones, with roughly 89% occurring only once. The rearrangement links TRBV28 to TRBJ2-3; D perhaps matches TRBD2 (7 bases). This clonotype originated in a person aged 35-79 years with oral cavity squamous cell carcinoma. The source was PBMCs, collected before nivolumab (anti-PD-1) treatment. CDR3 sequence (DNA): TGTGCCAGCAGTTTTCCCTCCGGGGGGCCAGATACGCAGTATTTT. Its translation: CASSFPSGGPDTQYF.